This T cell receptor (beta chain) was obtained from a study of blood T cells in healthy people across ages. Study-wide points: Estimated diversity that came from one million T cells was considered an underestimate. Expanded clonotype shifts may have been confounded, as the donors had an unknown CMV status.

Isolation per sample recovered at least 7 million PBMCs. The V gene end was trimmed by 6 bases and the J gene end by 0 bases; junction bases not matched to a gene: 5. The CDR3 spans 15 residues. Together with a sample-barcoded 5' primer, a J-beta primer mix was included in a second PCR lasting about 7 to 11 cycles. A tag from a template-switch adaptor with 12 random nucleotides marked each cDNA molecule. TCRdb re-called the 5' RACE reads with MiXCR, one entry per CDR3 protein. Of approximately 360,000 distinct CDR3 sequences in the sample, over 45% were seen once. Turning to this clonotype: As yet, its antigen is unknown.

The sequence derives from a man aged 55 to 69 in good health. This chain uses TRBV12-3 or TRBV12-4 with TRBJ1-2, with 9 bases matching TRBD1. The sample consisted of blood. CDR3 nucleotides: TGTGCCAGCAGAAAACAGGGGGCGGCTAACTATGGCTACACCTTC. It translates to CASRKQGAANYGYTF.